The present T cell receptor beta chain was sequenced within a study of T cell repertoires in ileal Crohn's disease. Study-wide background: All patients had surgery for stricturing (around 60%) or penetrating (around 40%) disease.

Produced via immunoSEQ multiplex PCR; TCRdb's table is partial and in-frame only. The table has 6,000 or so clones, around 95% seen once. This clone was counted between two and nine times. CDR3 size: 14 residues. V was clipped by 3 bases and J by 4 bases, with 12 bases between them. Per germline, CDR1 SGHDN and CDR2 FVKESK. This receptor was obtained from an adult with Crohn's disease. Material for sequencing was ileal tissue. V gene TRBV14 combines with J gene TRBJ1-2; a weak D match, TRBD1 (6 bases). The CDR3 loop is CASSQAGGGYGYTF. The CDR3 DNA is TGTGCCAGCAGCCAGGCGGGGGGCGGCTATGGCTACACCTTC.